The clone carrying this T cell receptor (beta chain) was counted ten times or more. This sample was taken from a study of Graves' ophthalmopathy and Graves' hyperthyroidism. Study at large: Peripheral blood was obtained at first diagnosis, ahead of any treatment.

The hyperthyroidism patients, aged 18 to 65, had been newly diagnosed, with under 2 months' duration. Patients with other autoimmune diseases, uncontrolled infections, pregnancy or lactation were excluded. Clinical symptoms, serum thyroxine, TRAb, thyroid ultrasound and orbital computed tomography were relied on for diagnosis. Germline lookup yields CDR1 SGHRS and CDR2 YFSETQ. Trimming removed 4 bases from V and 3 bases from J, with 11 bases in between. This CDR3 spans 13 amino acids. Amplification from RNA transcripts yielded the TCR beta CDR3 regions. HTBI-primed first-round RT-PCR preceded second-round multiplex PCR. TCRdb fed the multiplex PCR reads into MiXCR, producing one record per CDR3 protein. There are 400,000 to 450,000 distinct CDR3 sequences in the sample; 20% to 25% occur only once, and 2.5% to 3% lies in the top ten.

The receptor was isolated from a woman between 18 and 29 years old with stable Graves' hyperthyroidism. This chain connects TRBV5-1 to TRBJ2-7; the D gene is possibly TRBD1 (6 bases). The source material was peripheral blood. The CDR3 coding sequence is TGCGCCAGCAGCCCTACGGACAGCTACGAGCAGTACTTC. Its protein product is CASSPTDSYEQYF.